What follows are 12 T cell receptor beta chains derived from one specimen sequenced in a study of cytomegalovirus exposure and HLA in healthy donors. The study ran its PCR with 60 Vbeta and 13 Jbeta primers. Clones were read by immunoSEQ multiplex PCR, and TCRdb kept only the in-frame ones, dropping some. Seen here are approximately 170,000 clones, around three quarters observed once, and the top ten hold approximately 2.1%. Sequencing was performed on PBMCs. Receptors were obtained from a woman between 45 and 65 years old in good health and CMV-seronegative.

The rearrangement joins TRBV25-1 to TRBJ2-1, with 9 bases identical to TRBD2. Germline CDR1 MGHDK, CDR2 SYGVNS. V lost 6 bases and J lost 5; bases outside the gene matches: 5. The CDR3 is 14 amino acids. The CDR3 coding sequence is TGTGCCAGCAGGTCGGCGGGAGGGGACAATGAGCAGTTCTTC. Its translation is CASRSAGGDNEQFF.

This chain connects TRBV7-2 to TRBJ1-5; TRBD1 aligns across 9 bases. The length of the CDR3 is 14 residues. CDR1 is SGHTA, CDR2 FQGNSA, per germline. The J segment lost 9 bases and the V segment lost 4 bases, leaving 7 bases of the junction unmatched. CDR3 DNA sequence: TGTGCCAGCAGCTCCACAGGGGGCTTAGGGCCCCAGCATTTT. Its protein is CASSSTGGLGPQHF.

This clone showed up just once. The V gene is TRBV9, the J gene TRBJ2-1; TRBD2 matches 9 bases. V shed 0 bases, J shed 7 bases, and the junction held 14 bases outside the gene matches. The germline CDR1 and CDR2 sequences are SGDLS and YYNGEE. The CDR3 consists of 18 residues. The DNA for the CDR3 is TGTGCCAGCAGCGTAGTGTCGGTAAGCGGGAGGATCGGGAATGAGCAGTTCTTC. This codes for CASSVVSVSGRIGNEQFF.

This chain joins TRBV5-1 and TRBJ1-4; 8 bases agree with TRBD1. In germline, CDR1 is SGHRS, CDR2 YFSETQ. The CDR3 loop spans 15 amino acids. J lost 3 bases, V lost 3 bases, and 4 bases had no gene match. The CDR3 loop is CASSSTGGPNEKLFF. DNA of the CDR3: TGCGCCAGCAGCTCAACAGGGGGTCCTAATGAAAAACTGTTTTTT.

This clone showed up just a few times. This chain joins TRBV5-1 and TRBJ1-4; D might be TRBD1 (5 bases). The CDR3 contains 15 residues. Germline CDR1 is SGHRS and CDR2 is YFSETQ. V was trimmed by 0 bases and J by 3 bases, leaving 9 bases between them. CDR3 coding DNA: TGCGCCAGCAGCTTGGACAGGATGGCTAATGAAAAACTGTTTTTT. Translation: CASSLDRMANEKLFF.

The chain recombines TRBV6-5 with TRBJ1-4; no clear D. CDR1 and CDR2 (germline): MNHEY, SVGAGI. The CDR3 runs 14 residues. Trimming took 6 bases from V and 10 from J, leaving 18 bases between them. The chain's CDR3 is CASSPLGGMGKLFF. DNA for the CDR3: TGTGCCAGCAGCCCGTTGGGAGGGATGGGAAAACTGTTTTTT.

V and J are TRBV11-2 and TRBJ2-3, with 9 bases identical to TRBD2. In germline, CDR1 is SGHAT, CDR2 FQNNGV. The V segment lost 5 bases and the J segment 3 bases; nucleotides outside the gene matches: 6. The CDR3 runs 15 residues. The CDR3 nucleotides read TGTGCCAGCAGCCCCAGGACTAGCGTTACAGATACGCAGTATTTT. It yields the protein CASSPRTSVTDTQYF.

In nucleotides, the CDR3 is TGCGCCAGCAGCCAAGATTGGGGGGTCCTCTACAATGAGCAGTTCTTC. Protein product: CASSQDWGVLYNEQFF. The chain couples TRBV4-3 to TRBJ2-1, with D maybe TRBD2 (6 bases). Germline V lookup: CDR1 LGHNA, CDR2 YSLEER. Trimming stripped 0 bases from V and 3 bases from J, with 12 bases between. This CDR3 region has 16 residues.

V is TRBV9 and J is TRBJ1-4; D may be TRBD1 (6 bases). The CDR3 has 16 residues. The germline V gene has CDR1 SGDLS and CDR2 YYNGEE. Trimming removed 0 bases from V and 2 bases from J, with 11 bases in between. For the CDR3, the DNA is TGTGCCAGCAGCGTAGGACTCGGACAGACTAATGAAAAACTGTTTTTT. Translating it yields CASSVGLGQTNEKLFF.

The rearrangement links TRBV4-2 to TRBJ2-1, with TRBD2 matching over 9 bases. From germline, CDR1 is LGHNA and CDR2 YNFKEQ. V lost 1 base, J lost 8 bases, and 9 bases stayed unmatched. The CDR3 spans 16 residues. In DNA, the CDR3 is TGTGCCAGCAGCCAAGGGCCGGGACTAGCCCCCCATGAGCAGTTCTTC. It yields the protein CASSQGPGLAPHEQFF.

The chain couples TRBV23-1 to TRBJ1-1, with a possible D match to TRBD1 (5 bases). TRBV23-1 is designated an ORF whose function remains uncertain. The V gene lost 7 bases and the J gene lost 0 bases, with 12 bases spanning the gap. CDR3 size: 14 residues. The CDR3 loop is CASIGGTVNTEAFF. CDR3 DNA: TGCGCCAGCATCGGGGGAACAGTGAACACTGAAGCTTTCTTT.

The genes are TRBV5-6 and TRBJ2-2, with D possibly matching TRBD1 (5 bases). The germline CDR1 and CDR2 sequences are SGHDT and YYEEEE. With 6 bases removed from V and 6 bases from J, the gap between germline ends came to 18 bases. This CDR3 has 15 residues. The CDR3: CASTEQELSAGELFF. In nucleotides, the CDR3 is TGTGCCAGCACCGAACAGGAGCTATCGGCCGGGGAGCTGTTTTTT.